Detailed here is one T cell receptor (beta chain). Germline-derived CDR1 and CDR2 are SGHRS and YFSETQ. This CDR3 contains 18 residues. Trimming removed 3 bases from V and 1 base from J; junction bases left unmatched: 12. The data were produced by immunoSEQ multiplex PCR, yet TCRdb's version contains in-frame clones alone and is incomplete. The sample lists 700,000 or so clones; 80% to 90% were seen once. The data were obtained in a study of shared T cell receptors in the human thymus. The sample also formed part of further work on human thymus T cells.

The sequenced sample was thymocytes. J is TRBJ1-1 and V is TRBV5-1; 10 bases line up with TRBD1. The TCR comes from a girl less than two years old with a congenital heart defect. CDR3 loop: CASSSRQDRGGKNTEAFF. The CDR3 DNA reads as TGCGCCAGCAGCTCCCGACAGGACAGGGGGGGTAAGAACACTGAAGCTTTCTTT.